This entry features one TCR beta chain sequence. The data are from a study of blood T cell repertoires in COVID-19. The V and J ends lost 0 bases and 8 bases respectively, with 11 bases between them. Germline CDR1 is SGDLS and CDR2 is YYNGEE. This CDR3 is 14 amino acids long. Profiling relied on immunoSEQ multiplex PCR, and the TCRdb table lists in-frame clones only, not all of them. In the table there are roughly 250,000 clones, over 75% of which are singletons. The sample was PBMCs or T cells enriched from blood (not recorded which). The clonotype comes from a woman in her thirties who had recovered from COVID-19. This chain joins TRBV9 and TRBJ1-4; D not certain. The CDR3 loop is CASSVDTLEEKLFF. DNA for the CDR3: TGTGCCAGCAGCGTAGACACCTTGGAGGAAAAACTGTTTTTT.